This T cell receptor beta chain emerged from a study of blood T cells in healthy people across ages. This CDR3 region has 16 residues. Germline CDR1 is SGHTA and CDR2 is FQGNSA. The V segment lost 5 bases and the J segment 4 bases; nucleotides outside the gene matches: 8. Primed by a sample-barcoded 5' primer and a J-beta primer mix, a second PCR proceeded for about 6 to 12 cycles. TCRdb processed the 5' RACE reads anew with MiXCR; each CDR3 protein has one entry. The table includes 550,000 to 650,000 distinct CDR3 sequences, 25% to 30% detected once. This clonotype was detected ten times or more. The sequenced material came from blood. The clonotype comes from a woman older than 75 in good health. The chain has TRBV7-2 and TRBJ1-2, with 12 bases lining up with TRBD1. CDR3 amino acids: CASSQGQGARRYGYTF. The CDR3 bases are TGTGCCAGCAGCCAGGGACAGGGGGCGCGTCGCTATGGCTACACCTTC.